Listed below are T cell receptor beta chains from one sample, sequenced in a study of Ad26.COV2.S vaccination and SARS-CoV-2 variants. Measured with immunoSEQ multiplex PCR; TCRdb has only the in-frame clones, and not every one. The profile covers 300,000 to 450,000 clones, with 90% to 95% appearing a single time and 3.9% taken by the ten largest. The material sequenced was peripheral blood, taken after recovery from COVID-19. These receptors were obtained from a human donor who had recovered from COVID-19. CDR3s include the opening cysteine and the closing phenylalanine or tryptophan. Some rows have no size entry. The others give once, few or many, or a class for an expanded clone.

abundance	v_gene	CDR3aa
.	TRBV12-3/TRBV12-4	CASSPGTGGDQYF
.	TRBV11-2	CASSLPGGAQLQQYF
.	TRBV13	CASSLRSQAGGPYNEQFF
.	TRBV29-1	CSVTDSLNTEAFF
.	TRBV20-1	CSPSMEETQYF
.	TRBV6-6	CASSQGQGNAGYGYTF
.	TRBV4-1	CASSPRTAYEQYF
.	TRBV19	CASSKEGWSTDTQYF
.	TRBV18	CASSRGVDRGTYEQYF
.	TRBV7-9	CASSLQGSRQFF
once	TRBV6-5	CASRWSLTGELFF
.	TRBV28	CASSGTLPNEKLFF
.	TRBV20-1	CSASLGGINSPLHF
.	TRBV13	CASSLAPGYQETQYF
.	TRBV19	CASSDPSGGVHEQFF
once	TRBV29-1	CSVRGPSGYTF
.	TRBV27	CASTLGGAGANVLTF
once	TRBV5-1	CASSLEGENFRNQPQHF
.	TRBV6-5	CASSYAWYNEQFF
.	TRBV11-3	CASSWTVTDTQYF